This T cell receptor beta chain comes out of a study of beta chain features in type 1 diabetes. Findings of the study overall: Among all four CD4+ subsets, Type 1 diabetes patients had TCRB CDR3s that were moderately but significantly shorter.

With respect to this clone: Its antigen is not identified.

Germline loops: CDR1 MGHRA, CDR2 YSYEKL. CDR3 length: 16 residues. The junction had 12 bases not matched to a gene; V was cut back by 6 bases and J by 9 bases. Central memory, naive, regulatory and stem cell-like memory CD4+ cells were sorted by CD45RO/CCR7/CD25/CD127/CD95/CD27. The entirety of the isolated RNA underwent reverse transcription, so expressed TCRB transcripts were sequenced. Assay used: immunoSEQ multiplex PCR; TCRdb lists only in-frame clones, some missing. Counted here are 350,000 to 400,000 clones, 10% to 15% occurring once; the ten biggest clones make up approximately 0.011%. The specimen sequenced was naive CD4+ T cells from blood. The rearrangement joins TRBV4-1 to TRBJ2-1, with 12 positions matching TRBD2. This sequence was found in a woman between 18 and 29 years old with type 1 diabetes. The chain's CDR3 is CASRPPSGRVVVEQFF. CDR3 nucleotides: TGCGCCAGCAGACCACCTAGCGGGAGGGTTGTTGTTGAGCAGTTCTTC.